The clone carrying this T cell receptor (beta chain) was counted between two and nine times. Antigen unknown. Unique molecular identifier tags were affixed to discrete cDNA molecules. In TCRdb, the 5' RACE reads were re-called with MiXCR into one record per CDR3 protein. The sample includes almost 45,000 distinct CDR3 sequences, around 6% of them seen just once. CDR1 and CDR2 from the germline V gene are ENHRY and SYGVKD. Between the trimmed V and J ends, which lost 2 bases and 6 bases, there was a span of 14 bases. The CDR3 has 14 residues. The sample belongs to a study of early T cells in non-severe SARS-CoV-2 infection. Background on the study: With bulk RNA from unsorted whole blood as input, sequencing yielded unpaired chains. Points from the study as a whole: VDJdb-based matching was biased toward anti-spike CD8 responses and missed private and CD4 specificities.

Sequencing was performed on whole blood. The rearrangement joins TRBV10-3 to TRBJ2-7; D may correspond to TRBD1 or TRBD2 (6 bases each). This TCR came from an adult who was a healthcare worker with PCR-confirmed SARS-CoV-2 infection or an uninfected control (not recorded which). The CDR3 region is CAISESGGRSEQYF. The CDR3 bases are TGTGCCATCAGTGAGAGTGGGGGGCGCTCCGAGCAGTACTTC.